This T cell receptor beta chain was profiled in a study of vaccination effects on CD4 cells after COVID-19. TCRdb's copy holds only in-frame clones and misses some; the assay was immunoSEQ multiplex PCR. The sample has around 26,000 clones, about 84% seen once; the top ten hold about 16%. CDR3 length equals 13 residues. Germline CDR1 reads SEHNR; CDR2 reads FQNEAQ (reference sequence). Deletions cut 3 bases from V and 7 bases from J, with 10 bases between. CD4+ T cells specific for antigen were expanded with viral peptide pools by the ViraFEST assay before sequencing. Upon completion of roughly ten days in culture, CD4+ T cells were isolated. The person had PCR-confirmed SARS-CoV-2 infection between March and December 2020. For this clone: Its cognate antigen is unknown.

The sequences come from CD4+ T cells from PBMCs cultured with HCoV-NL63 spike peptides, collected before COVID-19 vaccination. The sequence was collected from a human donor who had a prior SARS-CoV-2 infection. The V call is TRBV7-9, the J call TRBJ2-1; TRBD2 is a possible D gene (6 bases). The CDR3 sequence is CASSFGLANEQFF. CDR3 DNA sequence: TGTGCCAGCAGCTTTGGGCTAGCGAATGAGCAGTTCTTC.